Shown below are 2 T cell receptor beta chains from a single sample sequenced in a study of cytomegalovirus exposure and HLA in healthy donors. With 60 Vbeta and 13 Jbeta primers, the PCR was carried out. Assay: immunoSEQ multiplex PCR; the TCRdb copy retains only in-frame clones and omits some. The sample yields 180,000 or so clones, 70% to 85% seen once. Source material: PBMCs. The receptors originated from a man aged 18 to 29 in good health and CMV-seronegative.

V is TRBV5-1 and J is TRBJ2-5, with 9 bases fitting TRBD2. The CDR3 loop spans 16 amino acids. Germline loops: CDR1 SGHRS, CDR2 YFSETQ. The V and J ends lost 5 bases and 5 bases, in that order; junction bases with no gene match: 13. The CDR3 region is CASSRLGGSGSETQYF. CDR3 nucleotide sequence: TGCGCCAGCAGTCGCCTCGGGGGTAGCGGGAGTGAGACCCAGTACTTC.

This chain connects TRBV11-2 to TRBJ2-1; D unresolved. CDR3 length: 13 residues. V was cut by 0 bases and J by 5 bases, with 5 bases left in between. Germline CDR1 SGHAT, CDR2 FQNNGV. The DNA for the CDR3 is TGTGCCAGCAGCTTAGACAGGAACAATGAGCAGTTCTTC. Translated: CASSLDRNNEQFF.